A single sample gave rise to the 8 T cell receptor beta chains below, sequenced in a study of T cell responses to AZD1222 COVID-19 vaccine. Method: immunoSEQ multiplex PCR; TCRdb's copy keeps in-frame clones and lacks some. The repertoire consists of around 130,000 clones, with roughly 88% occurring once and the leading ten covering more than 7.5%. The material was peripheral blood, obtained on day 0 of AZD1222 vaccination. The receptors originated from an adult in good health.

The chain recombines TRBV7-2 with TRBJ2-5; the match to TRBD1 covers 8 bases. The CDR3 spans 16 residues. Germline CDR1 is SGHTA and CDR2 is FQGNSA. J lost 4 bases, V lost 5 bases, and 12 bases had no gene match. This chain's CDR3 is CASSPTRAGGGETQYF. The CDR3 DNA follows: TGTGCCAGCAGCCCTACTCGGGCAGGGGGCGGAGAGACCCAGTACTTC.

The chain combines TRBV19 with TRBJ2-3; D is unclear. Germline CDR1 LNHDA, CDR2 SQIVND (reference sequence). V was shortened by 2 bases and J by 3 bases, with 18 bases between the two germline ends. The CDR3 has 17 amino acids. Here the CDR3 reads CASSIPPVADSTDTQYF. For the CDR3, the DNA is TGTGCCAGTAGTATACCCCCCGTGGCAGATAGTACAGATACGCAGTATTTT.

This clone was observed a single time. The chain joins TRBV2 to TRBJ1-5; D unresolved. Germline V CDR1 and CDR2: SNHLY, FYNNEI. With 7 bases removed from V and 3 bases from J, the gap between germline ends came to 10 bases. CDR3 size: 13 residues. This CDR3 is CASTSGNNQPQHF. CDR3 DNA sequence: TGTGCCAGCACGTCGGGCAACAATCAGCCCCAGCATTTT. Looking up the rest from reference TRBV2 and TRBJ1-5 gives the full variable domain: EPEVTQTPSHQVTQMGQEVILRCVPISNHLYFYWYRQILGQKVEFLVSFYNNEISEKSEIFDDQFSVERPDGSNFTLKIRSTKLEDSAMYFCASTSGNNQPQHFGDGTRLSIL.

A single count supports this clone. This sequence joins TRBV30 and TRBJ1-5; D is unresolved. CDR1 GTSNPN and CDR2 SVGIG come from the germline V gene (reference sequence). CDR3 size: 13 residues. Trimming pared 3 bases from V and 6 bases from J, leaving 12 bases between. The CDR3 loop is CAWSRQGSQPQHF. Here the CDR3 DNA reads TGTGCCTGGAGCCGTCAAGGGTCTCAGCCCCAGCATTTT.

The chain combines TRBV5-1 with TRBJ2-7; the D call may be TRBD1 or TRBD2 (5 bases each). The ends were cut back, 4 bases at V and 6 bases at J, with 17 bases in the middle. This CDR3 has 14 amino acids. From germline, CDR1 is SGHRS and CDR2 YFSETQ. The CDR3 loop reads CASSPAGTYTEQYF. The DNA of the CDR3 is TGCGCCAGCAGCCCGGCCGGGACGTACACCGAGCAGTACTTC. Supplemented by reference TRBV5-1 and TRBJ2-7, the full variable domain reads KAGVTQTPRYLIKTRGQQVTLSCSPISGHRSVSWYQQTPGQGLQFLFEYFSETQRNKGNFPGRFSGRQFSNSRSEMNVSTLELGDSALYLCASSPAGTYTEQYFGPGTRLTVT.

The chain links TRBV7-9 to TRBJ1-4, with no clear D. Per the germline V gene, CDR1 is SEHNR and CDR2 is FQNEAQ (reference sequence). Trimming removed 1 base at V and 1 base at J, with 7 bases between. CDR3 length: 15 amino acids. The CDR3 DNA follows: TGTGCCAGCAGCTTAGGGCAGCAAACTAATGAAAAACTGTTTTTT. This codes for CASSLGQQTNEKLFF.

Written as DNA, the CDR3 is TGTGCCAGCAGCCTTAAAGCGGGACTCGAGCAGTTCTTC. Translating gives CASSLKAGLEQFF. The V call is TRBV7-3, the J call TRBJ2-1, with 7 bases aligning to TRBD2. Germline-derived CDR1 and CDR2 are SGHTA and FQGTGA. Trimming took 5 bases from V and 10 from J; bases not matched to a gene: 8. The length of the CDR3 is 13 residues.

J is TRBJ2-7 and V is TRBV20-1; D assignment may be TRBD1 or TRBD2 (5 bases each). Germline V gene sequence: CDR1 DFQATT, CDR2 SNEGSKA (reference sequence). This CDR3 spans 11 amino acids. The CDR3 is CSWGNRREQYF. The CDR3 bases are TGCAGCTGGGGGAACAGGCGCGAGCAGTACTTC.